This T cell receptor beta chain appears in the sequencing data of a study of T cells in Graves' hyperthyroidism and ophthalmopathy. Regarding the study as a whole: The model foresaw ophthalmopathy a median 6.5 months prior to onset. In blood, most of the thyroid clonotypes expanded above 0.001 were also present.

Exclusion of a patient resulted from uncontrolled infection, other autoimmune disease, pregnancy or lactation. Diagnosis rested on symptoms, serum thyroxine and TRAb, thyroid ultrasound, and orbital computed tomography. This clonotype turned up a few times. As yet, its antigen is unknown. The J segment lost 7 bases and the V segment lost 6 bases, leaving 10 bases of the junction unmatched. Germline-derived CDR1 and CDR2 are SGHTA and FQGNSA. This CDR3 has 14 residues. RNA transcripts served as the template for amplifying TCR beta CDR3 regions. Researchers ran a first-round RT-PCR on the TCR CDR3 using the HTBI primer set. TCRdb reprocessed the multiplex PCR reads with MiXCR, giving one entry per CDR3 protein. The table records about 320,000 distinct CDR3 sequences, over 15% of them present only once.

The V and J genes are TRBV7-2 and TRBJ1-2, with TRBD1 matching 8 bases. The clonotype comes from a man aged 25 to 40 with Graves' hyperthyroidism. Specimen: blood. This CDR3 is CASRPTGAGSGYTF. CDR3 sequence (DNA): TGTGCCAGCAGACCGACAGGGGCGGGATCTGGCTACACCTTC.